Shown below are 12 T cell receptor beta chains from a single sample sequenced in a study of T cells in Graves' hyperthyroidism and ophthalmopathy (dated by TCRdb to about 2019). Library preparation employed multiplex PCR. TCRdb records Illumina HiSeq 2000 as the sequencer. The TCR beta CDR3 regions were amplified from the RNA transcripts. A first-round RT-PCR of the TCR CDR3 used the HTBI primer set with the Qiagen OneStep RT-PCR kit. The raw public reads went through TCRdb reprocessing: fastp at Q25, MiXCR clone calling, in-frame beta chains kept. Under each unique CDR3 protein, matching rows form one entry showing the most common genes and DNA. The sample has approximately 380,000 distinct CDR3 sequences on record, about 20% of them singletons. The ten top clones hold 3.7% of the sample. The sequencing sample was made of blood. These receptors were collected from a woman under 30 with Graves' hyperthyroidism.

This clonotype was picked up many times. The chain uses TRBV27 and TRBJ2-3; 7 positions match TRBD2. Germline-derived CDR1 and CDR2 are MNHEY and SMNVEV (reference sequence). This CDR3 contains 11 residues. Germline trimming cut 11 bases from V and 9 bases from J; bases unmatched to any gene: 8. The CDR3 reads CASMGRVTQYF. The CDR3 DNA reads TGTGCCTCGATGGGGAGGGTCACGCAGTATTTT.

This clonotype was picked up many times. The chain is built from TRBV30 and TRBJ2-7, with 8 bases fitting TRBD2. This CDR3 contains 13 residues. Germline V gene lookup returns CDR1 GTSNPN and CDR2 SVGIG (reference sequence). V shed 6 bases and J 1 base; nucleotides not matched to a gene: 5. The CDR3 is CACQRGTSYEQYF. DNA of the CDR3: TGTGCCTGCCAGCGGGGGACTTCCTACGAGCAGTACTTC.

This chain uses TRBV28 with TRBJ2-7; 7 bases align to TRBD2. CDR1 is MDHEN and CDR2 is SYDVKM in the germline V gene. The V and J ends lost 3 bases and 7 bases, in that order; junction bases with no gene match: 12. The CDR3 has 15 amino acids. This chain's CDR3 is CASSFPSPGGGEQYF. The CDR3 DNA sequence: TGTGCCAGCAGTTTCCCGTCGCCGGGGGGTGGGGAGCAGTACTTC. Full variable domain (missing parts from reference TRBV28 and TRBJ2-7): DVKVTQSSRYLVKRTGEKVFLECVQDMDHENMFWYRQDPGLGLRLIYFSYDVKMKEKGDIPEGYSVSREKKERFSLILESASTNQTSMYLCASSFPSPGGGEQYFGPGTRLTVT.

Ten or more counts support this clonotype. This rearrangement joins TRBV2 to TRBJ2-7, with 10 bases fitting TRBD2. CDR3 length: 14 residues. CDR1 is SNHLY, CDR2 FYNNEI, per germline. J lost 3 bases, V lost 6 bases, and 5 bases had no gene match. In DNA form, the CDR3 reads TGTGCCAGCAGACTAGGACTAGCGGACTACGAGCAGTACTTC. Its protein is CASRLGLADYEQYF. The full variable domain, in which reference TRBV2 and TRBJ2-7 provide the parts outside the CDR3, is EPEVTQTPSHQVTQMGQEVILRCVPISNHLYFYWYRQILGQKVEFLVSFYNNEISEKSEIFDDQFSVERPDGSNFTLKIRSTKLEDSAMYFCASRLGLADYEQYFGPGTRLTVT.

The sample holds many counts of this clonotype. This chain joins TRBV12-3 or TRBV12-4 and TRBJ1-1; a weak D match, TRBD1 (6 bases). The CDR3 sequence is 14 residues long. V dropped 7 bases and J dropped 4 bases, with 16 bases sitting between them. The DNA of the CDR3 is TGTGCCAGCATCCTTGAGGGGGGAAGCACTGAAGCTTTCTTT. Translated, it gives CASILEGGSTEAFF.

There are a few counts of this clonotype. The rearrangement joins TRBV27 to TRBJ2-2; TRBD2 aligns across 7 bases. This CDR3 is built from 16 residues. V lost 5 bases and J lost 2; bases outside the gene matches: 8. Germline V CDR1 and CDR2: MNHEY, SMNVEV (reference sequence). Here the CDR3 reads CASSTTGTTNTGELFF. The CDR3 DNA sequence: TGTGCCAGCAGTACAACCGGGACTACTAACACCGGGGAGCTGTTTTTT.

A note on this clonotype: A much larger clone differs by one base, so this may be a read error. As the CDR3 is not closed by the conserved phenylalanine or tryptophan, this likely results from a read error. The gene calls are TRBV29-1 and TRBJ2-5; D unclear. Looked up from germline, CDR1 is SQVTM and CDR2 is ANQGSEA. V lost 7 bases and J 4 bases, leaving 13 bases between the germline ends. This CDR3 spans 12 amino acids. As DNA, the CDR3 is TGCAGCGCAAGAGGTGTAGTAGAGACCCAGTACCTC. This encodes CSARGVVETQYL.

This clonotype was observed once. The chain combines TRBV7-9 with TRBJ1-1, with D possibly being TRBD1 (5 bases). Deletions cut 5 bases from V and 1 base from J, with 14 bases between. Germline V gene data show CDR1 as SEHNR and CDR2 as FQNEAQ (reference sequence). The CDR3 contains 15 residues. The DNA for the CDR3 is TGTGCCAGCAGCCAGGGACTGGGACGGAACACTGAAGCTTTCTTT. Its translation: CASSQGLGRNTEAFF.

Ten or more counts support this clonotype. This chain uses TRBV24-1 with TRBJ2-5, with D perhaps being TRBD1 or TRBD2 (5 bases each). The CDR3 runs to 13 residues. V was clipped by 7 bases and J by 5 bases, with 13 bases between them. Germline loops: CDR1 KGHDR, CDR2 SFDVKD. The CDR3 bases are TGTGCCACCAGCTGGGACCACGGGGAGACCCAGTACTTC. Translated: CATSWDHGETQYF.

In this sample, this clonotype turned up many times. The chain has TRBV10-2 and TRBJ1-1, with D perhaps matching TRBD1 (6 bases). The CDR3 spans 15 residues. V gave up 7 bases and J gave up 0 bases, with 15 bases separating them. CDR1 and CDR2 from the germline V gene are WSHSY and SAAADI. The CDR3 nucleotides are TGCGCCAGCACTTGGGGGCCCTTATTGAACACTGAAGCTTTCTTT. Its protein is CASTWGPLLNTEAFF.

This rearrangement joins TRBV5-5 to TRBJ2-2; tentatively, D is TRBD1 (6 bases). CDR1 and CDR2 (germline): SGHKS, YYEKEE (reference sequence). The CDR3 is 16 amino acids. The germline V and J ends were trimmed by 0 bases and 2 bases, with 11 bases remaining between them. CDR3 amino acids: CASSLVGADNTGELFF. CDR3 in DNA: TGTGCCAGCAGCTTGGTGGGGGCGGATAACACCGGGGAGCTGTTTTTT.

This clonotype came up a few times. This sequence joins TRBV27 and TRBJ2-1; D is unclear. The CDR3 sequence is 9 residues long. Between the trimmed V and J ends, which lost 6 bases and 13 bases, there was a span of 7 bases. Germline-derived CDR1 and CDR2 are MNHEY and SMNVEV (reference sequence). The CDR3 nucleotides read TGTGCCAGCAGCCCGGGCCAGTTCTTC. Translating gives CASSPGQFF.